The clone carrying this T cell receptor beta chain was seen more than once but under ten times. The antigen remains unidentified. The investigators reverse transcribed all of the isolated RNA, so they sequenced expressed TCRB transcripts. The protocol was immunoSEQ multiplex PCR, while the TCRdb copy is restricted to in-frame clones and leaves out a portion. The sample lists hundreds of thousands of clones, about 14% occurring once. Purities in excess of 95% were seen in all sorted populations. This entry is derived from a study of beta chain features in type 1 diabetes. At the level of the study: Patient and healthy donor groups were alike in age, gender and cell yields.

Study-wide points: A moderate, significant TCRB CDR3 shortening appeared in type 1 diabetes across four CD4+ subsets. Lower insertion and higher deletion counts appeared at VDJ junctions in type 1 diabetes patients.

V shed 4 bases and J 7 bases; nucleotides not matched to a gene: 5. This CDR3 is 14 amino acids long. The germline V gene has CDR1 SGHRS and CDR2 YFSETQ. The rearrangement uses TRBV5-1 and TRBJ1-5; TRBD1 aligns across 10 bases. Sequenced material: naive CD4+ T cells from blood. The origin of this receptor is a man aged 18 to 30 with type 1 diabetes. CDR3 sequence (DNA): TGCGCCAGCAGCCCGGGGACAGGGGCCCAGCCCCAGCATTTT. This translates into CASSPGTGAQPQHF.